This T cell receptor beta chain was obtained from a study of T cell responses to AZD1222 COVID-19 vaccine. This clone was recorded a few times. Its matching antigen is unknown. Generated by immunoSEQ multiplex PCR, the TCRdb table keeps only in-frame clones and is missing some. The sample lists some 120,000 clones; 70% to 90% were seen once. Findings of the study overall: Spike-specific TCRs gained breadth and depth after people received two AZD1222 doses.

Germline V CDR1 and CDR2: MGHRA, YSYEKL. V was pared by 2 bases and J by 9 bases, with 14 bases between. CDR3 length: 14 amino acids. The sample consisted of peripheral blood, taken on day 0 of AZD1222 vaccination. The TCR comes from an adult in good health. This chain joins TRBV4-1 and TRBJ2-1, with D perhaps assigned TRBD1 or TRBD2 (6 bases each). DNA of the CDR3: TGCGCCAGCAGCCAACCCCTCAAGGGGGGTGAGCAGTTCTTC. Its translation: CASSQPLKGGEQFF.